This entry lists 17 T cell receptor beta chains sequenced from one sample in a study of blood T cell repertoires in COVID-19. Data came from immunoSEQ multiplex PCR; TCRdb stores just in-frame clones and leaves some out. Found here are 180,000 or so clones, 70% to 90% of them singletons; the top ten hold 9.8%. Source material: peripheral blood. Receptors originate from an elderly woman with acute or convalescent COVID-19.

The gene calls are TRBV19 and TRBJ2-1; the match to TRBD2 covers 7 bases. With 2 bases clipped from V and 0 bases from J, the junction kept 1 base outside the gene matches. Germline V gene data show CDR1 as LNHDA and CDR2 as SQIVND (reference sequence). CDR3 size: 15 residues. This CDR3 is CASSILAASYNEQFF. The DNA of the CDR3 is TGTGCCAGTAGTATACTAGCGGCCTCCTACAATGAGCAGTTCTTC.

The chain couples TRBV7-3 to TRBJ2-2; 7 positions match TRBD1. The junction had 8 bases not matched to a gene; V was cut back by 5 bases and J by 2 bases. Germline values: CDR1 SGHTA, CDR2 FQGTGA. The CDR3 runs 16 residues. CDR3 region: CASSPGTVINTGELFF. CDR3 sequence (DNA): TGTGCCAGCAGCCCCGGGACAGTCATCAACACCGGGGAGCTGTTTTTT.

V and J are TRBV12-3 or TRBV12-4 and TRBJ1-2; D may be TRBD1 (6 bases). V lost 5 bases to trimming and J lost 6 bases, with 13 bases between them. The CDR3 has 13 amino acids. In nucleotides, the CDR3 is TGTGCCAGCAGTCAATACAGGGACCATGGCTACACCTTC. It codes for CASSQYRDHGYTF.

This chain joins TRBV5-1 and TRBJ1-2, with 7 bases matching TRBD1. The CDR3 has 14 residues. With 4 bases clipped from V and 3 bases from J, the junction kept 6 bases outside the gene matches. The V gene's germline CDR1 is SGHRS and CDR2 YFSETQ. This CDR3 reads CASSPDRRDYGYTF. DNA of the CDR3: TGCGCCAGCAGCCCGGACAGGAGGGACTATGGCTACACCTTC.

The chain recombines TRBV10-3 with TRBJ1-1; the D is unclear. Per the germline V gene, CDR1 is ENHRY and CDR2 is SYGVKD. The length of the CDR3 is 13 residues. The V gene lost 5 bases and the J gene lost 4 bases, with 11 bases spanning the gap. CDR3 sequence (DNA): TGTGCCATCAGTAGTCCCGCCAGCACTGAAGCTTTCTTT. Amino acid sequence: CAISSPASTEAFF.

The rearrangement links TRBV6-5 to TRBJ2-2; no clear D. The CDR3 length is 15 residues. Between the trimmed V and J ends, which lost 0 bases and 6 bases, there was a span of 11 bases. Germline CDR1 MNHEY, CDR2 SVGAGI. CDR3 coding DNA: TGTGCCAGCAGTTACTCTAGAATTTTACCCGGGGAGCTGTTTTTT. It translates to CASSYSRILPGELFF.

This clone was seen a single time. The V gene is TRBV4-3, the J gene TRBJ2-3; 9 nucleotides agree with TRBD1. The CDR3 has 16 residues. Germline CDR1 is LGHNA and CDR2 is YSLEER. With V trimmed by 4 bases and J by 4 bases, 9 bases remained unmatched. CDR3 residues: CASSPKGQGTADTQYF. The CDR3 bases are TGCGCCAGCAGCCCGAAAGGACAGGGGACCGCAGATACGCAGTATTTT.

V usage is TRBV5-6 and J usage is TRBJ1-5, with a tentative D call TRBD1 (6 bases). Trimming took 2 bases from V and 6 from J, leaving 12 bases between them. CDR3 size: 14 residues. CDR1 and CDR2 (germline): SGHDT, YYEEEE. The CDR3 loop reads CASSFFGGAQPQHF. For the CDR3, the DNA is TGTGCCAGCAGCTTTTTTGGGGGCGCTCAGCCCCAGCATTTT.

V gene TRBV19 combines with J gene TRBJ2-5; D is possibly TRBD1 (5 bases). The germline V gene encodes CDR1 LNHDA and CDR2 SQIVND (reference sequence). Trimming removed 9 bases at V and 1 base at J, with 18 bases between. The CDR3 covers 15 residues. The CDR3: CASRTSQVSQETQYF. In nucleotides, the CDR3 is TGTGCCAGCAGGACATCCCAGGTCTCCCAAGAGACCCAGTACTTC.

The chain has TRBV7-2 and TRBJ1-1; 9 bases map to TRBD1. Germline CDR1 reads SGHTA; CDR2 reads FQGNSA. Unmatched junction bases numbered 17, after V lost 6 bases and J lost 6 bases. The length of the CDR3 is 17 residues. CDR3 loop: CASSYLHRGRGISEAFF. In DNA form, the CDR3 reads TGTGCCAGCAGTTACTTACACAGGGGGCGGGGTATATCTGAAGCTTTCTTT.

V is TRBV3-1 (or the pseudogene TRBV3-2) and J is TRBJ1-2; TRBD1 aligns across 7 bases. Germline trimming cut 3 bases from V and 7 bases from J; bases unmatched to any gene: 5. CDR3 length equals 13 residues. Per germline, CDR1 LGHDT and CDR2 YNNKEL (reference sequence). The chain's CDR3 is CASSQYRGGGYTF. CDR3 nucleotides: TGTGCCAGCAGCCAGTACAGGGGTGGTGGCTACACCTTC.

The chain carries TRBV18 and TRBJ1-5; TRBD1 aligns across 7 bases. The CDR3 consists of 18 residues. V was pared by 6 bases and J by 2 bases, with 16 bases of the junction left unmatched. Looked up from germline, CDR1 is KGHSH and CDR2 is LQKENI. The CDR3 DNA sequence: TGTGCCAGCTCTCCGAGGGGGCCACAACACCGAGGCAATCAGCCCCAGCATTTT. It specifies CASSPRGPQHRGNQPQHF.

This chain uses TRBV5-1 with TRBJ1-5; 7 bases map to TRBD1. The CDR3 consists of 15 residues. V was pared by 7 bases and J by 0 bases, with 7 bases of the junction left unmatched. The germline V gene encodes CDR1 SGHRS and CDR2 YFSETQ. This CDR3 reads CASRLGQSSNQPQHF. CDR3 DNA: TGCGCCAGCCGGTTGGGACAGAGTAGCAATCAGCCCCAGCATTTT.

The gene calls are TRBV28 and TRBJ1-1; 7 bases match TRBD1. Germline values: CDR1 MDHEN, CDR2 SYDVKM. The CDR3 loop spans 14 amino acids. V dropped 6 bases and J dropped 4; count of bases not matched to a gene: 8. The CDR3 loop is CASSLQGTGTEAFF. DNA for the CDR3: TGTGCCAGCAGCTTACAGGGGACCGGCACTGAAGCTTTCTTT.

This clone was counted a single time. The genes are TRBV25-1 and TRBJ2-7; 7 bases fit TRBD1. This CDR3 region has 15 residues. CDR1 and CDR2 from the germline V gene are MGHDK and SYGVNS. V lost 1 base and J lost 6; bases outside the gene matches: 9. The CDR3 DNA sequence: TGTGCCAGCAGTGAATGGTTTTTGACAGGGCCCGAGCAGTACTTC. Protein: CASSEWFLTGPEQYF.

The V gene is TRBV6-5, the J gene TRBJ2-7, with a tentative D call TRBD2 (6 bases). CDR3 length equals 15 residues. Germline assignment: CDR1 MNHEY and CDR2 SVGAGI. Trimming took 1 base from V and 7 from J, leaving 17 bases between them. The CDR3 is CASSYFGTPHREQYF. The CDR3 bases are TGTGCCAGCAGTTACTTCGGGACTCCCCATCGAGAGCAGTACTTC.

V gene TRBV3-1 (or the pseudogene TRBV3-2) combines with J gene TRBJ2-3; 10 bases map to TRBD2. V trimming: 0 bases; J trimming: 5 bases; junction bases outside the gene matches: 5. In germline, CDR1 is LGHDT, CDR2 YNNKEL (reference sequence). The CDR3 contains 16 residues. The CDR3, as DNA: TGTGCCAGCAGCCAAGATCCTAGCGGGGGTGAAGATACGCAGTATTTT. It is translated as CASSQDPSGGEDTQYF.